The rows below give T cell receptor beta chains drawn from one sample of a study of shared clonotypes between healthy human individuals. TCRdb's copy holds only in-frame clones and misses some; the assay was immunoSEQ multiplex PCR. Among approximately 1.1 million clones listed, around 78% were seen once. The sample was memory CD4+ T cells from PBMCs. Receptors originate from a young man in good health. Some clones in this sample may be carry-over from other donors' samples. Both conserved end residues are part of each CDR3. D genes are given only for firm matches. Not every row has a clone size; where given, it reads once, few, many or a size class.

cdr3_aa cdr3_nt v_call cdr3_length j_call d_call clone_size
CASSLGVNYGYTF TGTGCCAGCAGCCTTGGGGTTAACTATGGCTACACCTTC TRBV7-3 13 TRBJ1-2 - -
CASSSGSGRGHEQFF TGCGCCAGCAGCTCGGGTAGCGGGAGGGGCCATGAGCAGTTCTTC TRBV5-1 15 TRBJ2-1 TRBD2 -
CASSLVGDNQPQHF TGTGCCAGCAGCTTAGTCGGTGACAATCAGCCCCAGCATTTT TRBV11-2 14 TRBJ1-5 - -
CASSGVNTGELFF TGTGCCAGCAGTGGAGTAAACACCGGGGAGCTGTTTTTT TRBV6-1 13 TRBJ2-2 - once
CASSLGWYTEAFF TGTGCCAGCAGCCTAGGATGGTACACTGAAGCTTTCTTT TRBV6-6 13 TRBJ1-1 - -
CASTRDRGHYGYTF TGTGCCAGCACCCGGGACAGGGGGCACTATGGCTACACCTTC TRBV9 14 TRBJ1-2 TRBD1 -
CASTRRRLYPYYEQYF TGTGCCAGCACCCGGCGAAGACTATACCCTTACTACGAGCAGTACTTC TRBV5-8 16 TRBJ2-7 - -
CASSWDRAEAFF TGTGCCAGCAGCTGGGACAGGGCTGAAGCTTTCTTT TRBV5-8 12 TRBJ1-1 TRBD1 -
CASSFGETQYF TGTGCCAGCAGTTTCGGTGAGACCCAGTACTTC TRBV28 11 TRBJ2-5 - -
CASSLSAGFVSGNTIYF TGTGCCAGCAGCTTATCGGCAGGGTTCGTCTCTGGAAACACCATATATTTT TRBV7-6 17 TRBJ1-3 - few
CASSRTSENEAFF TGTGCCAGCAGTCGCACTTCGGAGAATGAAGCTTTCTTT TRBV6-1 13 TRBJ1-1 - -
CASSGGGLAGVGETQYF TGTGCCAGCAGCGGCGGCGGCCTAGCGGGAGTCGGGGAGACCCAGTACTTC TRBV11-3 17 TRBJ2-5 TRBD2 -
CASRRGLAGGVDTQYF TGTGCCAGCAGGAGGGGGCTAGCGGGAGGAGTAGATACGCAGTATTTT TRBV11-2 16 TRBJ2-3 TRBD2 -
CASGQGYTEAFF TGTGCTAGTGGGCAGGGATACACTGAAGCTTTCTTT TRBV12-5 12 TRBJ1-1 - -
CASSQALQNTEAFF TGTGCCAGCAGCCAAGCGCTACAGAACACTGAAGCTTTCTTT TRBV14 14 TRBJ1-1 - -
CASSPRQGQVEKLFF TGTGCCAGCAGCCCCAGACAGGGCCAAGTCGAAAAACTGTTTTTT TRBV14 15 TRBJ1-4 TRBD1 -
CASSQGEGTDTQYF TGCGCCAGCAGTCAAGGGGAGGGCACAGATACGCAGTATTTT TRBV23-1 14 TRBJ2-3 - -
CASSPDPTGGEQFF TGTGCCAGCAGCCCGGACCCGACCGGGGGTGAGCAGTTCTTC TRBV11-2 14 TRBJ2-1 - -
CASSYRQGAGEEKLFF TGTGCCAGCAGTTACCGACAGGGGGCGGGTGAGGAAAAACTGTTTTTT TRBV6-6 16 TRBJ1-4 TRBD1 -
CASGDGPTYEQYF TGTGCCAGCGGCGACGGACCCACCTACGAGCAGTACTTC TRBV14 13 TRBJ2-7 - -
CASSRSPGLAGESEQFF TGCGCCAGCAGCCGGTCTCCGGGACTAGCGGGAGAAAGTGAGCAGTTCTTC TRBV5-1 17 TRBJ2-1 TRBD2 -
CASRFGGINQPQHF TGTGCCAGCAGGTTCGGGGGTATCAATCAGCCCCAGCATTTT TRBV28 14 TRBJ1-5 - -
CASSDRAGQTYEQYF TGTGCCAGCAGTGACCGCGCAGGACAGACCTACGAGCAGTACTTC TRBV25-1 15 TRBJ2-7 - -
CASSRTGPSTNYGYTF TGTGCCAGCAGTCGTACCGGGCCGAGCACTAACTATGGCTACACCTTC TRBV14 16 TRBJ1-2 - -
CASRRTKTTTNSGANVLTF TGTGCCAGCAGGCGAACCAAGACAACTACAAACTCTGGGGCCAACGTCCTGACTTTC TRBV9 19 TRBJ2-6 - -
CASRREANTGELFF TGTGCCAGCCGGCGGGAAGCGAACACCGGGGAGCTGTTTTTT TRBV2 14 TRBJ2-2 - few
CASRPVQNPHEQYF TGTGCCAGCAGACCGGTCCAAAACCCCCACGAGCAGTACTTC TRBV27 14 TRBJ2-7 - -
CASRRAGAGYEQYF TGTGCCAGCCGCCGGGCGGGAGCGGGGTACGAGCAGTACTTC TRBV28 14 TRBJ2-7 TRBD2 -